This TCR beta chain was profiled in a study of regulatory T cells in long-lasting Graves disease. Study at large: Patients newly diagnosed with Graves' had been on antithyroid drugs for under 3 months. Study observations and caveats: TRBV28 was favored in persistent disease, as were TRBJ1-2 and TRBJ2-5.

Described time point: newly diagnosed GD, antithyroid drugs for less than 3 months. PBMC-extracted RNA yielded the TCR library. Germline loops: CDR1 KGHDR, CDR2 SFDVKD. The CDR3 runs 15 residues. V was trimmed by 4 bases and J by 2 bases, leaving 12 bases between them. iRepertoire HTBI primers and Arm-PCR of CDR3 regions built TCR beta libraries. TCRdb re-called the multiplex PCR reads through MiXCR, storing one row per CDR3 protein. This table holds some 220,000 distinct CDR3 sequences, less than 20% found once. In the case of this clonotype: No antigen is known for it. This could be a read error, since a much larger clone is one nucleotide away.

This sample was also put to use in a study of T cells in Graves' hyperthyroidism and ophthalmopathy. From that second work: Graves' hyperthyroidism qualified as stable when ophthalmopathy did not progress within 18 months. The majority of expanded thyroid clonotypes above 0.001 also appeared in blood.

This specimen was peripheral blood mononuclear cells (PBMCs), taken at new diagnosis, from a patient treated with antithyroid drugs. This clonotype was obtained from a woman aged 25 to 45 with Graves disease. The chain combines TRBV24-1 with TRBJ2-3; D gene ambiguous. Here the CDR3 reads CATSDPSPDTDTQYF. The DNA of the CDR3 is TGTGCCACCAGTGACCCCTCCCCGGACACAGATACGCAGTATTTT.